Below are 28 T cell receptor beta chains sequenced from a single sample in a study of blood T cells in healthy people across ages. Together with a sample-barcoded 5' primer, a J-beta primer mix was included in a second PCR lasting roughly 6 to 12 cycles. TCRdb redid the calling of the 5' RACE reads with MiXCR, one entry per CDR3 protein. The sample yields roughly 1,800,000 distinct CDR3 sequences, 49% seen once. Specimen: blood. The source of these receptors is a woman between 35 and 50 years old in good health.

The sample holds a few counts of this clonotype. CDR3: CSATDRGLMSNQPQHF. CDR3 sequence (DNA): TGCAGTGCTACGGACAGGGGGCTAATGAGCAATCAGCCCCAGCATTTT. The chain combines TRBV20-1 with TRBJ1-5, with 11 bases lining up with TRBD1. Trimming cost V 4 bases and J 1 base; bases outside gene matches: 6. The CDR3 runs 16 residues. The germline V gene encodes CDR1 DFQATT and CDR2 SNEGSKA (reference sequence).

The chain uses TRBV7-9 and TRBJ1-2; 7 nucleotides line up with TRBD1. CDR1 is SEHNR and CDR2 is FQNEAQ in the germline V gene (reference sequence). V was clipped by 1 base and J by 8 bases; unmatched bases: 13. This CDR3 has 16 residues. CDR3 in DNA: TGTGCCAGCAGCTTAGTAGGGGGCAGAACCCTTGAAGGCTACACCTTC. This codes for CASSLVGGRTLEGYTF.

This clonotype has a handful of counts. This chain connects TRBV4-3 to TRBJ1-2; D ambiguous. Germline lookup yields CDR1 LGHNA and CDR2 YSLEER. Deletions cut 1 base from V and 5 bases from J, with 14 bases between. This CDR3 comprises 15 residues. As DNA, the CDR3 is TGCGCCAGCAGCCAAGTTGGGCACAGTGCGTATGGCTACACCTTC. Protein product: CASSQVGHSAYGYTF.

Only a few counts were recorded for this clonotype. The rearrangement links TRBV6-2 or TRBV6-3 to TRBJ2-2; TRBD1 is a possible D gene (6 bases). Trimming stripped 7 bases from V and 0 bases from J, with 12 bases between. Germline lookup yields CDR1 MNHEY and CDR2 SVGEGT. The CDR3 contains 15 residues. The CDR3 DNA is TGTGCCAGCATCGTTGGGACAACGAACACCGGGGAGCTGTTTTTT. Protein: CASIVGTTNTGELFF.

This rearrangement joins TRBV5-1 to TRBJ2-5; D is possibly TRBD2 (6 bases). With 4 bases removed from V and 4 bases from J, the gap between germline ends came to 14 bases. The CDR3 contains 14 residues. Germline CDR1 and CDR2: SGHRS and YFSETQ. The DNA for the CDR3 is TGCGCCAGCAGCGCGGGGCCCCGGGGAGAGACCCAGTACTTC. Translation gives CASSAGPRGETQYF.

The chain joins TRBV24-1 to TRBJ2-1, with 7 bases aligning to TRBD2. This CDR3 contains 14 residues. J gave up 5 bases and V 6 bases, and 6 bases lay outside the gene matches. The germline gives CDR1 KGHDR, CDR2 SFDVKD. CDR3 sequence (DNA): TGTGCCACCAGTTCCCTTCGGGGGGACAATGAGCAGTTCTTC. It specifies CATSSLRGDNEQFF.

The V call is TRBV12-3 or TRBV12-4, the J call TRBJ2-3; 10 nucleotides match TRBD2. The CDR3 contains 15 residues. V dropped 6 bases and J dropped 2; count of bases not matched to a gene: 5. CDR3 in DNA: TGTGCCAGCAGAGCTAGCGGGGGCCCCACAGATACGCAGTATTTT. Protein: CASRASGGPTDTQYF.

This chain joins TRBV28 and TRBJ1-1, with D tentatively TRBD1 (5 bases). The CDR3 has 11 amino acids. CDR1 and CDR2 (germline): MDHEN, SYDVKM. The CDR3 reads CAHKRGTEAFF. The CDR3 nucleotides are TGTGCGCACAAAAGGGGCACTGAAGCTTTCTTT.

The V gene is TRBV9, the J gene TRBJ2-1, with TRBD2 matching over 11 bases. This CDR3 is 15 amino acids long. V was clipped by 2 bases and J by 5 bases; unmatched bases: 3. Germline-derived CDR1 and CDR2 are SGDLS and YYNGEE. The CDR3 region is CASSVPSGGNNEQFF. CDR3 DNA sequence: TGTGCCAGCAGCGTCCCTAGCGGGGGGAACAATGAGCAGTTCTTC. The entire variable domain, with the rest obtained from reference TRBV9 and TRBJ2-1, is as follows: DSGVTQTPKHLITATGQRVTLRCSPRSGDLSVYWYQQSLDQGLQFLIQYYNGEERAKGNILERFSAQQFPDLHSELNLSSLELGDSALYFCASSVPSGGNNEQFFGPGTRLTVL.

The chain is built from TRBV4-3 and TRBJ2-5, with D possibly called TRBD1 or TRBD2 (7 bases each). Germline V gene lookup returns CDR1 LGHNA and CDR2 YSLEER. Trimming took 2 bases from V and 11 from J, leaving 24 bases between them. The CDR3 spans 16 residues. This CDR3 is CASSQHEGGTDNEQYF. The CDR3 nucleotides read TGCGCCAGCAGCCAACACGAGGGGGGGACAGACAATGAGCAGTACTTC.

The rearrangement links TRBV20-1 to TRBJ2-7, with TRBD1 as a possible D gene (6 bases). Per germline, CDR1 DFQATT and CDR2 SNEGSKA (reference sequence). With 1 base removed from V and 2 bases from J, the gap between germline ends came to 12 bases. The CDR3 is 14 residues long. The CDR3 nucleotides are TGCAGTGCTAGAGCGCTACAGGGCCCCTACGAGCAGTACTTC. Its protein is CSARALQGPYEQYF.

The chain couples TRBV7-2 to TRBJ2-7; TRBD2 aligns across 12 bases. Germline V gene data show CDR1 as SGHTA and CDR2 as FQGNSA. With 3 bases clipped from V and 1 base from J, the junction kept 16 bases outside the gene matches. The CDR3 sequence is 20 residues long. CDR3 loop: CASSFAPVGLAGIISYEQYF. The CDR3 DNA reads TGTGCCAGCAGCTTCGCACCCGTAGGACTAGCGGGGATCATATCCTACGAGCAGTACTTC.

On this clonotype: The CDR3 ends on some other residue instead of the conserved phenylalanine or tryptophan, so this is likely a read error. This chain uses TRBV6-2 or TRBV6-3 with TRBJ2-3; the D gene is possibly TRBD2 (6 bases). The CDR3 totals 14 residues. The V gene's germline CDR1 is MNHEY and CDR2 SVGEGT. V gave up 4 bases and J gave up 4 bases, with 12 bases separating them. The CDR3 DNA reads as TGTGCCAGCAGTTGGGACTTTTCAGCAGATACGCAGTATTTA. Its translation: CASSWDFSADTQYL.

The J gene is TRBJ2-5, the V gene TRBV20-1; 8 bases align to TRBD2. The V segment lost 3 bases and the J segment 7 bases; nucleotides outside the gene matches: 7. Germline V CDR1 and CDR2: DFQATT, SNEGSKA (reference sequence). The CDR3 extends over 13 amino acids. CDR3 residues: CSARVLSGGTQYF. DNA of the CDR3: TGCAGTGCTAGGGTTTTGAGCGGGGGGACCCAGTACTTC.

Only a few counts were recorded for this clonotype. V is TRBV28 and J is TRBJ2-5; 13 positions agree with TRBD2. The V and J ends lost 3 bases and 6 bases, in that order; junction bases with no gene match: 4. Germline V lookup: CDR1 MDHEN, CDR2 SYDVKM. There are 15 residues in the CDR3. The CDR3 reads CASSLGGTSGKTQYF. CDR3 DNA: TGTGCCAGCAGTTTGGGAGGGACTAGCGGGAAGACCCAGTACTTC. The entire variable domain, with the rest obtained from reference TRBV28 and TRBJ2-5, is as follows: DVKVTQSSRYLVKRTGEKVFLECVQDMDHENMFWYRQDPGLGLRLIYFSYDVKMKEKGDIPEGYSVSREKKERFSLILESASTNQTSMYLCASSLGGTSGKTQYFGPGTRLLVL.

This chain links TRBV25-1 with TRBJ2-1; D uncertain. Germline V gene data show CDR1 as MGHDK and CDR2 as SYGVNS. This CDR3 has 13 residues. V lost 7 bases, J lost 4 bases, and 11 bases lay in between. The CDR3, as DNA: TGTGCCAGCACCCAGATGGGTTACAATGAGCAGTTCTTC. It is translated as CASTQMGYNEQFF.

The CDR3: CASTGIAGGHRDTQYF. CDR3 coding DNA: TGTGCCAGCACTGGGATAGCGGGGGGGCATCGAGATACGCAGTATTTT. V gene TRBV28 combines with J gene TRBJ2-3; TRBD2 agrees at 11 bases. J was trimmed by 5 bases and V by 7 bases; bases with no gene match: 11. The CDR3 contains 16 residues. Germline V gives CDR1 MDHEN, CDR2 SYDVKM. Full variable domain (outside the CDR3, taken from reference TRBV28 and TRBJ2-3): DVKVTQSSRYLVKRTGEKVFLECVQDMDHENMFWYRQDPGLGLRLIYFSYDVKMKEKGDIPEGYSVSREKKERFSLILESASTNQTSMYLCASTGIAGGHRDTQYFGPGTRLTVL.

The J gene is TRBJ1-2, the V gene TRBV5-6; no definite D call. The CDR3 has 16 amino acids. V was shortened by 0 bases and J by 2 bases, with 14 bases between the two germline ends. Germline V CDR1 and CDR2: SGHDT, YYEEEE. The CDR3 sequence is CASSLVGGVSNYGYTF. The CDR3 DNA reads as TGTGCCAGCAGCTTGGTGGGCGGGGTGTCAAACTATGGCTACACCTTC.

The rearrangement joins TRBV7-9 to TRBJ2-7, with D uncertain. The CDR3 has 12 amino acids. Trimming removed 7 bases from V and 6 bases from J, with 13 bases in between. CDR1 and CDR2 from the germline V gene are SEHNR and FQNEAQ (reference sequence). DNA of the CDR3: TGTGCCAGCACCTCCGGCAGATTCGAGCAGTACTTC. Encoded protein: CASTSGRFEQYF.

This rearrangement joins TRBV11-2 to TRBJ2-1; 9 bases are shared with TRBD1. Germline trimming cut 7 bases from V and 7 bases from J; bases unmatched to any gene: 8. The CDR3 loop spans 14 amino acids. Germline CDR1 SGHAT, CDR2 FQNNGV. The CDR3 region is CASNRDRAWNEQFF. The CDR3 DNA follows: TGTGCCAGCAACCGGGACAGGGCATGGAATGAGCAGTTCTTC.

The sample holds many counts of this clonotype. The chain recombines TRBV12-3 or TRBV12-4 with TRBJ2-7; TRBD2 matches at 10 bases. Trimming removed 2 bases from V and 2 bases from J; junction bases left unmatched: 3. The length of the CDR3 is 15 residues. CDR3 sequence: CASSLSSGGTYEQYF. The CDR3 bases are TGTGCCAGCAGTTTATCTAGCGGGGGTACCTACGAGCAGTACTTC.

The chain couples TRBV12-3 or TRBV12-4 to TRBJ2-7, with D perhaps TRBD1 or TRBD2 (5 bases each). The J call is in doubt because the DNA end fits TRBJ2-5 better. The CDR3 extends over 12 amino acids. The CDR3 loop reads CANSRDGETQYF. CDR3 DNA: TGTGCCAACTCCAGGGACGGAGAGACCCAGTACTTC.

The V call is TRBV11-2, the J call TRBJ1-2; 8 nucleotides match TRBD1. The CDR3 totals 15 residues. J gave up 2 bases and V 5 bases, and 7 bases lay outside the gene matches. In germline, CDR1 is SGHAT, CDR2 FQNNGV. The CDR3 nucleotides are TGTGCCAGCAGCGGGAGGACAGGGACGAACTATGGCTACACCTTC. Its protein is CASSGRTGTNYGYTF.

This clonotype was counted between two and nine times. The chain carries TRBV29-1 and TRBJ2-1; the match to TRBD2 covers 11 bases. Losses at the gene ends were 3 bases for V and 8 bases for J; bases not matched to a gene: 6. Germline V gene data show CDR1 as SQVTM and CDR2 as ANQGSEA. CDR3 size: 14 residues. The CDR3 nucleotides are TGCAGCGTTGAGGCTAGCGGGGGGTGGGATGAGCAGTTCTTC. It encodes CSVEASGGWDEQFF.

The rearrangement uses TRBV6-5 and TRBJ1-2; TRBD1 is a possible D gene (6 bases). CDR1 is MNHEY, CDR2 SVGAGI, per germline. V was shortened by 5 bases and J by 5 bases, with 15 bases between the two germline ends. This CDR3 is built from 14 residues. The CDR3 DNA reads as TGTGCCAGCAGTAAGGGTACCCAGGGGTATGGCTACACCTTC. It codes for CASSKGTQGYGYTF.

The gene calls are TRBV20-1 and TRBJ1-6; D is perhaps TRBD1 (6 bases). The germline V gene has CDR1 DFQATT and CDR2 SNEGSKA (reference sequence). The V end lost 1 base, the J end lost 6 bases, and 13 bases lay between the germline ends. This CDR3 region has 15 residues. Here the CDR3 reads CSARVSGAGNSPLHF. The CDR3 DNA is TGCAGTGCTAGAGTTTCAGGGGCCGGTAATTCACCCCTCCACTTT.

The rearrangement joins TRBV7-2 to TRBJ2-3; 11 bases align to TRBD2. V dropped 0 bases and J dropped 2; count of bases not matched to a gene: 10. The CDR3 is 19 residues long. Per the germline V gene, CDR1 is SGHTA and CDR2 is FQGNSA. The CDR3 here is CASSLARVSGGVNTDTQYF. The CDR3 nucleotides are TGTGCCAGCAGCTTAGCCAGGGTTAGCGGGGGGGTAAACACAGATACGCAGTATTTT.

As for this clonotype: One end of the junction varies from germline; a read error may be responsible. V and J are TRBV9 and TRBJ2-6; either TRBD1 or TRBD2 may supply D (5 bases each). The CDR3 runs 18 residues. Germline V gene lookup returns CDR1 SGDLS and CDR2 YYNGEE. CDR3 DNA: TGTGCCAGCGGCGTAGCGTGGGCAGGGCCTGGTGGGGCCAACGTCCTGACTTTC. Its translation: CASGVAWAGPGGANVLTF. Full variable domain (missing parts from reference TRBV9 and TRBJ2-6): DSGVTQTPKHLITATGQRVTLRCSPRSGDLSVYWYQQSLDQGLQFLIQYYNGEERAKGNILERFSAQQFPDLHSELNLSSLELGDSALYFCASGVAWAGPGGANVLTFGAGSRLTVL.